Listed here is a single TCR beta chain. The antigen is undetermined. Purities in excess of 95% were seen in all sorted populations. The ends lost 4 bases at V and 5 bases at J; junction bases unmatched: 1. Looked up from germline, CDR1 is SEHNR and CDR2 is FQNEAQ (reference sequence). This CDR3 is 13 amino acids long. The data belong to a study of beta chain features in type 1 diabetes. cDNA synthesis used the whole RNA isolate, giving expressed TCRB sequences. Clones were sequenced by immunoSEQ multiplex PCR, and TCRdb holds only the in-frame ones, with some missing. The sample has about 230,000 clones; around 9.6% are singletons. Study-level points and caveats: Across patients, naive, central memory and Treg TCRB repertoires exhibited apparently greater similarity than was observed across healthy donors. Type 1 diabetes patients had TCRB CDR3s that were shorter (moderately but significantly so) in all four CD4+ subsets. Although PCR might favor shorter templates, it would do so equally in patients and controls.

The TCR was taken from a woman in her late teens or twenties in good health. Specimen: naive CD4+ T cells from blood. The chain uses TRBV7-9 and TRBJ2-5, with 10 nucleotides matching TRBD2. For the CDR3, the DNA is TGTGCCAGCAGCTGGGGACTAGCGGAGACCCAGTACTTC. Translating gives CASSWGLAETQYF.